This T cell receptor (beta chain) was retrieved from a study of shared clonotypes between healthy human individuals. Trimming took off 3 bases at V and 2 bases at J, with 14 bases between the two ends. The CDR3 has 16 residues. Germline values: CDR1 KGHSH, CDR2 LQKENI. The repertoire was sequenced with immunoSEQ multiplex PCR; TCRdb's copy has only in-frame clones and lacks some. Of 2 million to 2.5 million clones in the sample, about 94% were seen once. This TCR came from a man younger than 30 in good health. Material for sequencing was naive CD4+ T cells sorted from blood. Noted subset: CD45RA+ positively selected. V and J are TRBV18 and TRBJ1-5; D is possibly TRBD1 (5 bases). The CDR3 DNA reads as TGTGCCAGCTCACCTGGAATTAGAGGGGGCAATCAGCCCCAGCATTTT. Residues: CASSPGIRGGNQPQHF.